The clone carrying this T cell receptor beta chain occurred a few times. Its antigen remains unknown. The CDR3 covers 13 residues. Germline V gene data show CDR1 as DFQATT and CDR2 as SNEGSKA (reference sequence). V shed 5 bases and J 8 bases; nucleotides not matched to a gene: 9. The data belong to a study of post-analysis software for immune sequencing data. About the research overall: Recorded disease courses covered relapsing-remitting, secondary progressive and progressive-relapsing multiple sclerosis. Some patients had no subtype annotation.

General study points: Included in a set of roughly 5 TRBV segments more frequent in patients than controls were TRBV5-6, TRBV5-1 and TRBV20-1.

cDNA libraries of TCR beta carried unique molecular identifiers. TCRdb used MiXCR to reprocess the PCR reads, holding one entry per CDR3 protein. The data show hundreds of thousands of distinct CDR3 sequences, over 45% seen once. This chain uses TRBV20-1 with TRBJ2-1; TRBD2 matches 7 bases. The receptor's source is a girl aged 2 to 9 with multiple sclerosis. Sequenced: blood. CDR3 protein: CSAPGGNRYEQFF. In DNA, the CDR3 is TGCAGTGCTCCCGGGGGGAATCGCTATGAGCAGTTCTTC.